Following are 5 T cell receptor beta chains from one sample sequenced in a study of T cell responses to AZD1222 COVID-19 vaccine. This table comes from immunoSEQ multiplex PCR, and its TCRdb copy is limited to in-frame clones, with some not included. Among some 110,000 clones listed, about 86% were seen once. The source material was peripheral blood, sampled 28 days after the second AZD1222 dose. These receptors were obtained from an adult who received the AZD1222 COVID-19 vaccine.

This clone was detected a few times. CDR3 in amino acids: CASSSRTADTIYF. The CDR3 DNA reads TGTGCCAGCAGCTCCCGCACGGCGGACACCATATATTTT. This chain connects TRBV7-9 to TRBJ1-3; D is ambiguous. Germline CDR1 and CDR2: SEHNR and FQNEAQ (reference sequence). This CDR3 contains 13 residues. V lost 4 bases and J lost 8, with 12 bases in between.

The chain is built from TRBV19 and TRBJ2-4; D is possibly TRBD2 (6 bases). Germline CDR1 reads LNHDA; CDR2 reads SQIVND (reference sequence). The CDR3 extends over 14 amino acids. V lost 4 bases to trimming and J lost 6 bases, with 13 bases between them. CDR3 nucleotide sequence: TGTGCCAGTAGTAGGCTGGAGGAGGGAAACATTCAGTACTTC. Translation gives CASSRLEEGNIQYF.

This clone occurred once. The CDR3 is CASSLAPGGSNYGYTF. In DNA form, the CDR3 reads TGCGCCAGCAGCTTGGCACCCGGGGGATCGAACTATGGCTACACCTTC. The chain links TRBV5-1 to TRBJ1-2; D is perhaps TRBD1 (5 bases). From germline, CDR1 is SGHRS and CDR2 YFSETQ. V lost 0 bases and J 2 bases, leaving 14 bases between the germline ends. The CDR3 consists of 16 residues.

This chain links TRBV6-1 with TRBJ1-1, with a tentative D call TRBD1 (5 bases). V lost 4 bases and J 3 bases, leaving 18 bases between the germline ends. The CDR3 totals 16 residues. Germline CDR1 reads MNHNS; CDR2 reads SASEGT. Here the CDR3 reads CASSAAPDNTHTEAFF. In DNA, the CDR3 is TGTGCCAGCAGTGCAGCTCCGGACAATACGCACACTGAAGCTTTCTTT.

The CDR3 loop reads CASSSGTGGYYGYTF. The CDR3, as DNA: TGTGCCAGCAGCTCCGGGACAGGGGGCTACTATGGCTACACCTTC. V gene TRBV28 combines with J gene TRBJ1-2; 12 bases match TRBD1. From germline, CDR1 is MDHEN and CDR2 SYDVKM. Unmatched junction bases numbered 5, after V lost 6 bases and J lost 3 bases. This CDR3 spans 15 amino acids.